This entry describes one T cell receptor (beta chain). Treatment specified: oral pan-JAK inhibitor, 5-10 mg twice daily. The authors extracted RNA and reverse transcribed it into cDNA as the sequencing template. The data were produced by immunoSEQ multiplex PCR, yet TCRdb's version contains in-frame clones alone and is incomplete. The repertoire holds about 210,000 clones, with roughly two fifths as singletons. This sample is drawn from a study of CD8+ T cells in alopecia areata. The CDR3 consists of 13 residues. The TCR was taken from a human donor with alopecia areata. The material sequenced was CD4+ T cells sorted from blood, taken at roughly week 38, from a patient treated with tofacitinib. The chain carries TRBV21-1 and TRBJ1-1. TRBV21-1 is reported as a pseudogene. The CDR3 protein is CASKAGSGTEAFF. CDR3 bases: TGTGCCAGCAAGGCGGGGTCGGGGACTGAAGCTTTCTTT.